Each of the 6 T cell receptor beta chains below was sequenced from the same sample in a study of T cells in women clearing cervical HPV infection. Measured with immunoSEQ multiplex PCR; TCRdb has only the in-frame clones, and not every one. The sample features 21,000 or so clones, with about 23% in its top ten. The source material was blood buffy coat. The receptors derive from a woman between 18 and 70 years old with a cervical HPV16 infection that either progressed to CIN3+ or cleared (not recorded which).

The sequenced CDR3 bases are TGTGCCAGCACAGAGGTATTGGTGGATACG. It translates to CASTEVLVDT. The CDR3, in full, reads CASTEVLVDTQYF. The rearrangement uses TRBV6-2 or TRBV6-3 and TRBJ2-3; D not certain. The read terminates 3 residues ahead of where the CDR3 ends, so the germline J gene completes it. Germline lookup yields CDR1 MNHEY and CDR2 SVGEGT. CDR3 length equals 13 residues. V gave up 7 bases and J gave up 6 bases, with 14 bases separating them.

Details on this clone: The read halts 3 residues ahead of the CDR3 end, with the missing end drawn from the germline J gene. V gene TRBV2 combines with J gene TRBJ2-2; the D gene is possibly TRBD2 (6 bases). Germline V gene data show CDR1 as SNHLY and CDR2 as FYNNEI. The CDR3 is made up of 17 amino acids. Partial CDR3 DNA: TGTGCCAGCAGTCACACACTAGCTCCCTCTGGGGCCAACGTG. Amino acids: CASSHTLAPSGANV. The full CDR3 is CASSHTLAPSGANVLFF.

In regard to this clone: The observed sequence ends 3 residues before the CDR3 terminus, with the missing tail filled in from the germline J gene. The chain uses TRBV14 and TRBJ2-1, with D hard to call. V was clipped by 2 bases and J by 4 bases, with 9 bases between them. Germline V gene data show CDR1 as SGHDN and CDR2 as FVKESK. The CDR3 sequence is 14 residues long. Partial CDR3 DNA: TGTGCCAGCAGCCAAACAGTTCCGTACAATGAG. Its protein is CASSQTVPYNE. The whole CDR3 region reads CASSQTVPYNEQFF. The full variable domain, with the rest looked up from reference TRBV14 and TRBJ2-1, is EAGVTQFPSHSVIEKGQTVTLRCDPISGHDNLYWYRRVMGKEIKFLLHFVKESKQDESGMPNNRFLAERTGGTYSTLKVQPAELEDSGVYFCASSQTVPYNEQFFGPGTRLTVL.

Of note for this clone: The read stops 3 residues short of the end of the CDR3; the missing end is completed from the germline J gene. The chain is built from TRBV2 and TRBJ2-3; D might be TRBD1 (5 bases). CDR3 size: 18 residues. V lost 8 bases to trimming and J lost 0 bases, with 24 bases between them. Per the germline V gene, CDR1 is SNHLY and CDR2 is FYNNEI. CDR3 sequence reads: CASEVLVQGSTSTDTQYF. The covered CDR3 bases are TGTGCCAGCGAGGTACTGGTTCAGGGATCCACTAGCACAGATACG.

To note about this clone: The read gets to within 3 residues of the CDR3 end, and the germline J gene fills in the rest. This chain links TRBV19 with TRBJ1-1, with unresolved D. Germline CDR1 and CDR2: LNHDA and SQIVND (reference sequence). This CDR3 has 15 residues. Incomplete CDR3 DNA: TGTGCCAGTAGTATGAGCGGGAGGGCCCCAGATACG. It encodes CASSMSGRAPDT. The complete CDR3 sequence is CASSMSGRAPDTAFF.

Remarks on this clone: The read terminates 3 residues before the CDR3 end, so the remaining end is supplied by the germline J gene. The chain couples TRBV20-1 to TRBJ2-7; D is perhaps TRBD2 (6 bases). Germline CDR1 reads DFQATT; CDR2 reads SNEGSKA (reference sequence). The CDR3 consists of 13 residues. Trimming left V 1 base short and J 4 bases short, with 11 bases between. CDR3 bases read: TGCAGTGCTAGAGCTGGGGGGAGGTACGAG. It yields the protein CSARAGGRYE. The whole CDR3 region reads CSARAGGRYEQYF.